Following are 22 T cell receptor beta chains from one sample sequenced in a study of T cells after somatic rescue of genetic block. TCRdb keeps only in-frame clones here, not all; method: immunoSEQ multiplex PCR. The sample holds roughly 7,000 clones, about 80% seen once. Sequenced sample: peripheral blood mononuclear cells (PBMCs). All receptors come from a boy aged 10-17 years.

The chain joins TRBV25-1 to TRBJ2-7, with D possibly TRBD1 on 6 matching bases. Trimming left V 3 bases short and J 3 bases short, with 15 bases between. CDR1 and CDR2 (germline): MGHDK, SYGVNS. CDR3 length: 15 residues. In DNA form, the CDR3 reads TGTGCCAGCAGTGATCTGGGCAGGGGTTACTACGAGCAGTACTTC. As protein: CASSDLGRGYYEQYF.

This chain links TRBV9 with TRBJ2-7; D is tentatively TRBD1 or TRBD2 (5 bases each). Germline assignment: CDR1 SGDLS and CDR2 YYNGEE. The CDR3 is 17 residues long. Trimming stripped 4 bases from V and 0 bases from J, with 20 bases between. CDR3 sequence: CASSPGQRGTSSYEQYF. The CDR3 DNA reads as TGTGCCAGCAGCCCAGGGCAGAGGGGAACCTCCTCCTACGAGCAGTACTTC.

The rearrangement joins TRBV4-3 to TRBJ2-3; no reliable D call. The ends were cut back, 1 base at V and 5 bases at J, with 22 bases in the middle. CDR3 length equals 18 residues. Germline lookup yields CDR1 LGHNA and CDR2 YSLEER. The CDR3 sequence: CASSQGAHSPGVGDTQYF. As DNA, the CDR3 is TGCGCCAGCAGCCAAGGGGCTCACAGCCCAGGAGTAGGAGATACGCAGTATTTT.

The CDR3: CASSLSQLLLSSGNTIYF. The CDR3 DNA follows: TGTGCCAGCAGTTTGTCACAGCTCCTCTTGAGCTCTGGAAACACCATATATTTT. The chain uses TRBV28 and TRBJ1-3; no clear D. Trimming left V 3 bases short and J 0 bases short, with 18 bases between. The CDR3 consists of 18 residues. Germline V lookup: CDR1 MDHEN, CDR2 SYDVKM.

The rearrangement joins TRBV4-1 to TRBJ2-1, with 8 positions matching TRBD2. The germline gives CDR1 MGHRA, CDR2 YSYEKL. This CDR3 is built from 16 residues. The J segment lost 2 bases and the V segment lost 4 bases, leaving 7 bases of the junction unmatched. The CDR3 spells CASSLLLAAAYNEQFF. The CDR3 bases are TGCGCCAGCAGCCTCTTACTAGCGGCAGCCTACAATGAGCAGTTCTTC.

This clone came up a few times. V is TRBV6-5 and J is TRBJ2-1, with D possibly being TRBD1 (6 bases). From germline, CDR1 is MNHEY and CDR2 SVGAGI. V dropped 2 bases and J dropped 1 base, with 9 bases sitting between them. CDR3 length: 15 residues. The DNA for the CDR3 is TGTGCCAGCAGTTACGAGGGGGTATCCTACAATGAGCAGTTCTTC. Amino acid sequence: CASSYEGVSYNEQFF.

CDR3 sequence (DNA): TGTGCCAGCAGCACGGGACAGGGGCACACTGAAGCTTTCTTT. Its protein is CASSTGQGHTEAFF. The chain is built from TRBV11-2 and TRBJ1-1; 10 nucleotides line up with TRBD1. CDR1 and CDR2 (germline): SGHAT, FQNNGV. The CDR3 is 14 amino acids. V gave up 5 bases and J gave up 3 bases; unmatched junction bases: 3.

The chain is built from TRBV11-2 and TRBJ2-1, with 8 bases matching TRBD2. The CDR3 loop spans 15 amino acids. Germline V gene sequence: CDR1 SGHAT, CDR2 FQNNGV. V dropped 2 bases and J dropped 4; count of bases not matched to a gene: 4. CDR3 DNA sequence: TGTGCCAGCAGCTTACTAGCGGGCCGATACAATGAGCAGTTCTTC. As protein: CASSLLAGRYNEQFF.

This chain connects TRBV28 to TRBJ2-5, with a possible D match to TRBD1 (5 bases). The DNA end is a closer match to TRBJ2-7, so the J assignment may be wrong. The germline V gene has CDR1 MDHEN and CDR2 SYDVKM. This CDR3 has 16 amino acids. Here the CDR3 reads CASRKSQALNAHEQYF. The DNA for the CDR3 is TGTGCCAGCAGAAAATCACAGGCCCTCAATGCCCACGAGCAGTACTTC.

V gene TRBV6-5 combines with J gene TRBJ2-1; D gene uncertain. The V gene's germline CDR1 is MNHEY and CDR2 SVGAGI. V was pared by 6 bases and J by 12 bases, with 15 bases between. The CDR3 loop spans 12 amino acids. The CDR3 is CASSPSGVGQFF. CDR3 coding DNA: TGTGCCAGCAGCCCAAGTGGGGTAGGGCAGTTCTTC.

V gene TRBV27 combines with J gene TRBJ2-3, with unresolved D. Deletions cut 0 bases from V and 4 bases from J, with 11 bases between. CDR3 length: 15 amino acids. Germline V lookup: CDR1 MNHEY, CDR2 SMNVEV (reference sequence). CDR3 loop: CASSLSYVGADTQYF. The CDR3 nucleotides read TGTGCCAGCAGTTTATCTTATGTAGGTGCAGATACGCAGTATTTT.

The chain employs TRBV10-3 and TRBJ1-1, with D perhaps TRBD1 (5 bases). The CDR3 runs to 16 residues. Between the trimmed V and J ends, which lost 6 bases and 8 bases, there was a span of 25 bases. CDR1 and CDR2 from the germline V gene are ENHRY and SYGVKD. The CDR3 DNA is TGTGCCATCAGCCACACCGACTCCGGGGCCTCGGGAGAAGCTTTCTTT. Protein: CAISHTDSGASGEAFF.

This chain connects TRBV28 to TRBJ2-1, with D possibly being TRBD2 (5 bases). CDR1 and CDR2 (germline): MDHEN, SYDVKM. The CDR3 runs to 15 residues. With 6 bases removed from V and 0 bases from J, the gap between germline ends came to 12 bases. CDR3 sequence: CASSVWRFSYNEQFF. The CDR3 DNA reads TGTGCCAGCAGCGTCTGGAGGTTCTCCTACAATGAGCAGTTCTTC.

This clone was seen once. The chain employs TRBV25-1 and TRBJ2-7, with D uncertain. The CDR3 consists of 14 residues. Deletions cut 0 bases from V and 0 bases from J, with 6 bases between. Germline V lookup: CDR1 MGHDK, CDR2 SYGVNS. CDR3 coding DNA: TGTGCCAGCAGTGAATACGAGGCCTCCTACGAGCAGTACTTC. Its translation is CASSEYEASYEQYF.

The chain carries TRBV6-5 and TRBJ2-7, with D perhaps being TRBD1 or TRBD2 (5 bases each). The V end lost 8 bases, the J end lost 0 bases, and 17 bases lay between the germline ends. The CDR3 covers 15 residues. Germline V gene lookup returns CDR1 MNHEY and CDR2 SVGAGI. DNA of the CDR3: TGTGCCAGCGAGGCCGGGGACCTCCTCTCCTACGAGCAGTACTTC. It encodes CASEAGDLLSYEQYF.

A single count supports this clone. J is TRBJ1-1 and V is TRBV19, with 10 bases that match TRBD1. Germline loops: CDR1 LNHDA, CDR2 SQIVND (reference sequence). This CDR3 has 13 amino acids. V dropped 5 bases and J dropped 7; count of bases not matched to a gene: 4. Here the CDR3 DNA reads TGTGCCAGTAGTCCGGGACAGGGGTATGAAGCTTTCTTT. Its protein is CASSPGQGYEAFF. Supplemented by reference TRBV19 and TRBJ1-1, the full variable domain reads DGGITQSPKYLFRKEGQNVTLSCEQNLNHDAMYWYRQDPGQGLRLIYYSQIVNDFQKGDIAEGYSVSREKKESFPLTVTSAQKNPTAFYLCASSPGQGYEAFFGQGTRLTVV.

The CDR3 DNA sequence: TGTGCCAGCAGTTTTATGGGGTTAGCAGATACGCAGTATTTT. As protein: CASSFMGLADTQYF. V gene TRBV7-9 combines with J gene TRBJ2-3; D gene ambiguous. The CDR3 length is 14 residues. The V and J ends lost 6 bases and 4 bases respectively, with 14 bases between them. Germline CDR1 and CDR2: SEHNR and FQNEAQ (reference sequence).

The J gene is TRBJ1-2, the V gene TRBV6-5; D is ambiguous. Germline V gives CDR1 MNHEY, CDR2 SVGAGI. CDR3 size: 14 residues. The germline V and J ends were trimmed by 6 bases and 9 bases, with 20 bases remaining between them. CDR3 sequence reads: CASRELLEAMSYTF. The CDR3 DNA follows: TGTGCCAGCAGAGAGCTCTTAGAGGCTATGAGCTACACCTTC.

The chain couples TRBV29-1 to TRBJ1-2; 9 nucleotides agree with TRBD1. Germline-derived CDR1 and CDR2 are SQVTM and ANQGSEA. The CDR3 is 14 amino acids. The junction had 5 bases not matched to a gene; V was cut back by 3 bases and J by 3 bases. CDR3 amino acids: CSVDEGTGHYGYTF. The CDR3 DNA reads as TGCAGCGTTGACGAGGGGACAGGGCACTATGGCTACACCTTC.

The rearrangement joins TRBV6-5 to TRBJ1-5; D may be TRBD1 (5 bases). CDR1 MNHEY and CDR2 SVGAGI come from the germline V gene. This CDR3 contains 15 residues. V lost 4 bases and J 7 bases, leaving 17 bases between the germline ends. Here the CDR3 DNA reads TGTGCCAGCAGTTCCTCAGGGAGGTTAGGGCAGCCCCAGCATTTT. This sequence encodes CASSSSGRLGQPQHF.

The CDR3 loop is CASSPNLVEAQFF. Written as DNA, the CDR3 is TGTGCCAGCAGCCCGAATCTCGTAGAGGCGCAGTTCTTC. The chain joins TRBV9 to TRBJ2-1; D is unresolved. Germline V gives CDR1 SGDLS, CDR2 YYNGEE. The CDR3 sequence is 13 residues long. The V and J ends lost 4 bases and 12 bases respectively, with 17 bases between them. The full variable domain, in which reference TRBV9 and TRBJ2-1 provide the parts outside the CDR3, is DSGVTQTPKHLITATGQRVTLRCSPRSGDLSVYWYQQSLDQGLQFLIQYYNGEERAKGNILERFSAQQFPDLHSELNLSSLELGDSALYFCASSPNLVEAQFFGPGTRLTVL.

V is TRBV5-4 and J is TRBJ2-1; TRBD2 is a possible D gene (7 bases). The germline V gene encodes CDR1 SGHNT and CDR2 YYREEE (reference sequence). The CDR3 has 16 amino acids. Trimming shortened V by 7 bases and J by 8 bases, and 25 bases separated the two germline ends. The CDR3 protein is CASWGGPGQGLHEQFF. CDR3 in DNA: TGTGCCAGCTGGGGGGGTCCCGGGCAGGGGCTCCATGAGCAGTTCTTC.